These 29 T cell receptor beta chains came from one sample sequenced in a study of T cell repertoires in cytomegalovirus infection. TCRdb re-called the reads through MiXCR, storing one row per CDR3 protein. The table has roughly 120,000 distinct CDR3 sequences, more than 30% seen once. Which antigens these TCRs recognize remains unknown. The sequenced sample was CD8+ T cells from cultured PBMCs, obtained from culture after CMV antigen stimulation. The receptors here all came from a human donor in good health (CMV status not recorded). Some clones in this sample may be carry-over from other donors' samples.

CDR3 sequence reads: CASARGETQYF. As DNA, the CDR3 is TGTGCCAGTGCGAGGGGAGAGACCCAGTACTTC. The chain employs TRBV19 and TRBJ2-5, with D perhaps given as TRBD1 or TRBD2 (5 bases each). V was shortened by 8 bases and J by 4 bases, with 8 bases between the two germline ends. Germline-derived CDR1 and CDR2 are LNHDA and SQIVND (reference sequence). The CDR3 is made up of 11 amino acids.

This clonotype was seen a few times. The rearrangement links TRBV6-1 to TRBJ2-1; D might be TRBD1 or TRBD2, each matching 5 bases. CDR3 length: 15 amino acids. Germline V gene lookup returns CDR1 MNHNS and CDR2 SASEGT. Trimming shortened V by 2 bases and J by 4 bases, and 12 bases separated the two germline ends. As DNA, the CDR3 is TGTGCCAGCAGTGAATCGGGACCTAAATACAATGAGCAGTTCTTC. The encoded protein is CASSESGPKYNEQFF.

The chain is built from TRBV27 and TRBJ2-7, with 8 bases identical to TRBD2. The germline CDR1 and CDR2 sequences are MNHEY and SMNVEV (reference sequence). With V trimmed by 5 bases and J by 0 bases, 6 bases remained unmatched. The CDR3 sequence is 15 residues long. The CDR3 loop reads CASSPREGPSYEQYF. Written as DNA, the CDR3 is TGTGCCAGCAGTCCACGGGAGGGGCCCTCCTACGAGCAGTACTTC.

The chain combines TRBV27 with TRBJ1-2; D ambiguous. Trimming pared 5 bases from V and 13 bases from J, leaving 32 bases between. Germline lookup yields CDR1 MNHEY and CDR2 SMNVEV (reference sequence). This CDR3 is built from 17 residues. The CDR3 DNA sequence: TGTGCCAGCAGTCCCCCTTTTGGACGGGGTGAGGTCCCATCCTGCACCTTC. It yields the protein CASSPPFGRGEVPSCTF.

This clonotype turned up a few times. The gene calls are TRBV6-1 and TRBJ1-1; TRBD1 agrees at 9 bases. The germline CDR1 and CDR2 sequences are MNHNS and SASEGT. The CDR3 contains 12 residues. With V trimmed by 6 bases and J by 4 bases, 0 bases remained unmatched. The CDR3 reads CASRQGATEAFF. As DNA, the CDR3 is TGTGCCAGCAGACAGGGGGCCACTGAAGCTTTCTTT.

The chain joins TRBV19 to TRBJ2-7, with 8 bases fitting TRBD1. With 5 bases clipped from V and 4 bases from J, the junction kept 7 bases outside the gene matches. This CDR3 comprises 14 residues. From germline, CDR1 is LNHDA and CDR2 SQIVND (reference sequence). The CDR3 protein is CASSPKDREYEQYF. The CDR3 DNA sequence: TGTGCCAGTAGTCCTAAGGACAGGGAATACGAGCAGTACTTC.

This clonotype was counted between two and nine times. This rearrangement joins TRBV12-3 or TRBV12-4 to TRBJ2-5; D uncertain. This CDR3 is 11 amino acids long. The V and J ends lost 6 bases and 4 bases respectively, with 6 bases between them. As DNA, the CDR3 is TGTGCCAGCAGAACCAGAGAGACCCAGTACTTC. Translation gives CASRTRETQYF.

CDR3 DNA sequence: TGTGCCAGCAGCTCCCTGCTCCGGGACAAAGAAGGCTACACCTTC. It specifies CASSSLLRDKEGYTF. This rearrangement joins TRBV7-9 to TRBJ1-2; D is possibly TRBD1 (6 bases). The CDR3 covers 15 residues. The V end was cut by 4 bases, the J end by 8 bases, with 20 bases between. CDR1 and CDR2 from the germline V gene are SEHNR and FQNEAQ (reference sequence).

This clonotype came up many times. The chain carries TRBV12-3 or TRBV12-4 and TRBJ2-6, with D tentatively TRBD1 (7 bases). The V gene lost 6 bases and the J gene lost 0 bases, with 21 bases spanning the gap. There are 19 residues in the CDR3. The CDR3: CASSTVPPRGVSGANVLTF. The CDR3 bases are TGTGCCAGCAGCACCGTCCCCCCCAGGGGGGTCTCTGGGGCCAACGTCCTGACTTTC.

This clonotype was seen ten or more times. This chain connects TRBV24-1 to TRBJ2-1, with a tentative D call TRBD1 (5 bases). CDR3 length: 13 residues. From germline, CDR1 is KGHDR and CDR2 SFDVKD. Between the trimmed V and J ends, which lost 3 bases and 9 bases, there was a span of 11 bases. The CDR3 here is CATSDRREGEQFF. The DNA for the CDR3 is TGTGCCACCAGTGATCGCAGGGAAGGTGAGCAGTTCTTC.

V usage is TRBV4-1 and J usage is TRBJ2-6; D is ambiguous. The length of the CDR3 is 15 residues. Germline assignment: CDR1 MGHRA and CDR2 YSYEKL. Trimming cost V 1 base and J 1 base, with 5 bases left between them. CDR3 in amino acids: CASSQGLSGANVLTF. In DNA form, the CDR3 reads TGCGCCAGCAGCCAAGGGTTATCTGGGGCCAACGTCCTGACTTTC.

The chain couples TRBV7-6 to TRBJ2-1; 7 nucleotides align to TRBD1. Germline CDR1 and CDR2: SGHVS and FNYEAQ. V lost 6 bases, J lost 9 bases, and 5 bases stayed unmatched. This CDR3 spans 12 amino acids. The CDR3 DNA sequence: TGTGCCAGCAGACGAGGGGGCGGTGAGCAGTTCTTC. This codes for CASRRGGGEQFF.

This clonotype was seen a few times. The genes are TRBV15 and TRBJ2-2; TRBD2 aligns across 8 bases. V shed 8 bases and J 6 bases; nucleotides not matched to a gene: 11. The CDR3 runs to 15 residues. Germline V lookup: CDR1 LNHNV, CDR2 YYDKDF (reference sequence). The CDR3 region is CATDYPGGMAGELFF. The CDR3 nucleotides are TGTGCCACCGACTACCCGGGGGGGATGGCCGGGGAGCTGTTTTTT.

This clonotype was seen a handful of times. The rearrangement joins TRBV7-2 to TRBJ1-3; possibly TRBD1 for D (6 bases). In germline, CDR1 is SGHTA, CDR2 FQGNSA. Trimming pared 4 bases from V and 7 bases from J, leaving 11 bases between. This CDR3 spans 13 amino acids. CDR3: CASSSDRWNTIYF. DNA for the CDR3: TGTGCCAGCAGCTCCGACAGGTGGAACACCATATATTTT.

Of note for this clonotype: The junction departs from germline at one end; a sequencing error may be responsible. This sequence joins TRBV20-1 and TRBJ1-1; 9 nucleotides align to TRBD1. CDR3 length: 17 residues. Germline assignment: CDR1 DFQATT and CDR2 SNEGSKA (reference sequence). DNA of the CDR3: TGCAGTGCTAGAGACCCCGGGGGACAGGGCATGAACACTGAAGCTCTCTTT. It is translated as CSARDPGGQGMNTEALF.

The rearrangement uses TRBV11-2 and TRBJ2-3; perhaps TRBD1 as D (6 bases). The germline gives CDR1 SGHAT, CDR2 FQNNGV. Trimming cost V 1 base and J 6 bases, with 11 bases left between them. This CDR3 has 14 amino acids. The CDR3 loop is CASSLGLRGDTQYF. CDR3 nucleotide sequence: TGTGCCAGCAGCTTAGGCCTCAGGGGTGATACGCAGTATTTT.

CDR3 sequence: CSVEPIQGTGTDTQYF. CDR3 bases: TGCAGCGTTGAACCAATACAGGGGACCGGGACAGATACGCAGTATTTT. The gene calls are TRBV29-1 and TRBJ2-3, with 7 bases that match TRBD1. Germline assignment: CDR1 SQVTM and CDR2 ANQGSEA. Unmatched junction bases numbered 11, after V lost 2 bases and J lost 3 bases. The CDR3 length is 16 residues.

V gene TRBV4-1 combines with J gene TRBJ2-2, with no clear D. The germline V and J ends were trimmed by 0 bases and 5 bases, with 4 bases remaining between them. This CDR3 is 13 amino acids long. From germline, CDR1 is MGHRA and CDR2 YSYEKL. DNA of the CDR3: TGCGCCAGCAGCCAAGAACCGACCGGGGAGCTGTTTTTT. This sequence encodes CASSQEPTGELFF.

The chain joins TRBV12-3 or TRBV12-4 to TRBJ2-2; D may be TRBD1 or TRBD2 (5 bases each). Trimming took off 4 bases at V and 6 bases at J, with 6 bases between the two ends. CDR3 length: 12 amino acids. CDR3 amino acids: CASSWGSGELFF. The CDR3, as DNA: TGTGCCAGCAGTTGGGGGTCCGGGGAGCTGTTTTTT.

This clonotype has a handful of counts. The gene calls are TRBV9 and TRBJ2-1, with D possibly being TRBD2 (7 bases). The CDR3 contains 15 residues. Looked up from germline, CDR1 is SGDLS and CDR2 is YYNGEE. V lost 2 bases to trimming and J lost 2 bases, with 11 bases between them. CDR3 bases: TGTGCCAGCAGCGTTGAGGGGGGGACCTACAATGAGCAGTTCTTC. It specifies CASSVEGGTYNEQFF.

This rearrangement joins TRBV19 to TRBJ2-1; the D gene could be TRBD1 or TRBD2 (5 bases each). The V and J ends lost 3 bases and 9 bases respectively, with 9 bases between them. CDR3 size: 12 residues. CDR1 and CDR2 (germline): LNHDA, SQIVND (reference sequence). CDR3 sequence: CASSMRGFEQFF. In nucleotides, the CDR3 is TGTGCCAGTAGTATGAGGGGATTTGAGCAGTTCTTC.

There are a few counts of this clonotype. CDR3 in DNA: TGTGCCAGCAGCTGGGGACAGGGGGGAGTCAGGAACAATGAGCAGTTCTTC. Protein product: CASSWGQGGVRNNEQFF. The rearrangement links TRBV7-8 to TRBJ2-1; 11 bases are a match to TRBD1. This CDR3 comprises 17 residues. CDR1 is SGHVS, CDR2 FQNEAQ, per germline. The V gene end was trimmed by 4 bases and the J gene end by 5 bases; junction bases not matched to a gene: 10.

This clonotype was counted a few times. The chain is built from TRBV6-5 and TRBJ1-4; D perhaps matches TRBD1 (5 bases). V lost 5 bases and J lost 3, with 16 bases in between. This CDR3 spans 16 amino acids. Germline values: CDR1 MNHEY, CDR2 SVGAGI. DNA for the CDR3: TGTGCCAGCAGTCCCAGCGACAGTATAGCTAATGAAAAACTGTTTTTT. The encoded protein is CASSPSDSIANEKLFF.

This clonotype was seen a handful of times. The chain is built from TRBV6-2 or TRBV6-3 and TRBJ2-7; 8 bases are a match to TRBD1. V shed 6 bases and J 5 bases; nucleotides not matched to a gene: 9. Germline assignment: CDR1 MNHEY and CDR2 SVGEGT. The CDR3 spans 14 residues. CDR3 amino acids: CASRSTGETNEQYF. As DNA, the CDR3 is TGTGCCAGCAGGTCGACAGGGGAAACGAACGAGCAGTACTTC.

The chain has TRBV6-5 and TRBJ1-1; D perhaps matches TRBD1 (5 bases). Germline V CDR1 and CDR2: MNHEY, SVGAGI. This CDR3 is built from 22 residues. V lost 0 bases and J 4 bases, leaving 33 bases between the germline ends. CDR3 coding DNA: TGTGCCAGCAGTTACTCGACGGGTCTTGTAGGGGATAGGAAAGACCTGGGCACTGAAGCTTTCTTT. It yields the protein CASSYSTGLVGDRKDLGTEAFF.

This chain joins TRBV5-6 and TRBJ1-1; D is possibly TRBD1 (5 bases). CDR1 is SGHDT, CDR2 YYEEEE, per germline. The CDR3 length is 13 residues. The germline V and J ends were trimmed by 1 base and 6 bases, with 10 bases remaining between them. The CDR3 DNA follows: TGTGCCAGCAGCTTGTCAAGGGGCGCTGAAGCTTTCTTT. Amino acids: CASSLSRGAEAFF.

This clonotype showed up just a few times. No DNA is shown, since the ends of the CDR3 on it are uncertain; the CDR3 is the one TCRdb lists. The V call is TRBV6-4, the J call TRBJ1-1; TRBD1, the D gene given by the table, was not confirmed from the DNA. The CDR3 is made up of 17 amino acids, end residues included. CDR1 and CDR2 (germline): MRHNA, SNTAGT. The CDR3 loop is CASILGETGGRYTEAFF.

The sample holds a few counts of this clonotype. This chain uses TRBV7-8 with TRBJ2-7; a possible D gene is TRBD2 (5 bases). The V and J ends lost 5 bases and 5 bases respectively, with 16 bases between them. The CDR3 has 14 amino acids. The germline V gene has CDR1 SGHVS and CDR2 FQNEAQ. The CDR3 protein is CASSVRLSYNEQYF. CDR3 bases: TGTGCCAGCAGCGTCCGACTAAGTTACAACGAGCAGTACTTC.

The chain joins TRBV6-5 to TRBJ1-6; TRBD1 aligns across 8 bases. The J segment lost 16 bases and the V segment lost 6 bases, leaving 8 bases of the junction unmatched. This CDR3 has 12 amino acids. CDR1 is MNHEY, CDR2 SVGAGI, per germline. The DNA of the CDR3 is TGTGCCAGCAGCGGACAGGGCTTAATGCTCCACTTT. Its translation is CASSGQGLMLHF.